This is a list of T cell receptor beta chains from one sample in a study of blood T cell repertoires in COVID-19. Measured with immunoSEQ multiplex PCR; TCRdb has only the in-frame clones, and not every one. Counted here are fewer than 250,000 clones, about 76% occurring once; the ten biggest clones make up 8% to 9.5%. The material sequenced was PBMCs or T cells enriched from blood (not recorded which). The receptors come from a woman in her forties or fifties with acute COVID-19. Each CDR3 is given with its conserved first and last residue. D genes are given only for firm matches. Clone size is not always given. Where it is, it says once, few, many or a class for expanded clones.

j_call v_call clone_size d_call cdr3_length cdr3_nt cdr3_aa
TRBJ2-6 TRBV7-2 . . 15 TGTGCCAGCAGCGCCGGACACTCTGGGGCCAACGTCCTGACTTTC CASSAGHSGANVLTF
TRBJ1-1 TRBV11-2 few . 13 TGTGCCAGCAGCTTAGATGAGGCGACTGAAGCTTTCTTT CASSLDEATEAFF
TRBJ2-2 TRBV5-1 . . 14 TGCGCCAGCAGCATAACAGCGAACACCGGGGAGCTGTTTTTT CASSITANTGELFF
TRBJ1-3 TRBV25-1 . . 13 TGTGCCAGCAGTAGGGGGTCTGGAAACACCATATATTTT CASSRGSGNTIYF
TRBJ1-2 TRBV19 . . 14 TGTGCCAGTAGTATAATGGAGGGTAGAGACGGCTACACCTTC CASSIMEGRDGYTF
TRBJ2-2 TRBV7-9 few TRBD2 15 TGTGCCAGCATGTGGGGACTAGCGCTCACCGGGGAGCTGTTTTTT CASMWGLALTGELFF
TRBJ2-2 TRBV15 . . 15 TGTGCCACCAGCAGAATATTGGGCCCGACCGGGGAGCTGTTTTTT CATSRILGPTGELFF
TRBJ2-1 TRBV11-2 once . 15 TGTGCCAGCAGCTTAGCGCCTAGCTCCTACAATGAGCAGTTCTTC CASSLAPSSYNEQFF
TRBJ1-4 TRBV5-5 . . 16 TGTGCCAGCAGCACCCTCGGGAGGGGGTTGAATGAAAAACTGTTTTTT CASSTLGRGLNEKLFF
TRBJ2-5 TRBV27 . . 15 TGTGCCAGCAGTTTAGGGGCAGGGTTTTTAGAGACCCAGTACTTC CASSLGAGFLETQYF
TRBJ2-3 TRBV19 . TRBD2 15 TGTGCCAGTAGTCCTCTGGCGGGAGTTACAGATACGCAGTATTTT CASSPLAGVTDTQYF
TRBJ2-3 TRBV28 . TRBD1 15 TGTGCCAGCAGCGGGGACAGGGGTATCACAGATACGCAGTATTTT CASSGDRGITDTQYF
TRBJ2-5 TRBV29-1 once . 14 TGCAGCGGAGGTCGCGGACTTATGGGGGAGACCCAGTACTTC CSGGRGLMGETQYF
TRBJ1-3 TRBV28 once . 14 TGTGCCAGCACCGTTGCCAGGGCTGGAAACACCATATATTTT CASTVARAGNTIYF
TRBJ1-2 TRBV23-1 . . 14 TGCGCCAGCAGTCAACGGGGGTCCGGATATGGCTACACCTTC CASSQRGSGYGYTF
TRBJ1-5 TRBV19 few . 14 TGTGCCAGTAGTTTGACAGGTAGCAATCAGCCCCAGCATTTT CASSLTGSNQPQHF
TRBJ2-6 TRBV19 few . 16 TGTGCCAGTAGTATGTTTCAGGGAACTGGGGCCAACGTCCTGACTTTC CASSMFQGTGANVLTF
TRBJ2-3 TRBV7-7 . TRBD2 16 TGTGCTAGCAGCTTAGGACTAACTAGCGGGGGTCATACGCAGTATTTT CASSLGLTSGGHTQYF
TRBJ2-5 TRBV27 . . 13 TGTGCCAGCAGTTTATACGGGGAAGGGACCCAGTACTTC CASSLYGEGTQYF
TRBJ2-5 TRBV19 . . 12 TGTGCCAGTAGGGGGGGGCTGGAGACCCAGTACTTC CASRGGLETQYF
TRBJ1-2 TRBV7-9 once . 15 TGTGCCAGCAGCTTATATGACAATTCTAACTATGGCTACACCTTC CASSLYDNSNYGYTF
TRBJ1-6 TRBV5-1 . TRBD1 15 TGCGCCAGCAGACCTTGGACAGGGGGCGGTTCACCCCTCCACTTT CASRPWTGGGSPLHF
TRBJ2-7 TRBV28 few . 13 TGTGCCAGCAGTTTGATGGCAGGGGTTGAGCAGTACTTC CASSLMAGVEQYF
TRBJ2-5 TRBV9 . . 15 TGTGCCAGCAGCGTCGGGGGAGGTTCCAGAGAGACCCAGTACTTC CASSVGGGSRETQYF
TRBJ1-2 TRBV2 . . 13 TGTGCCAGCAGTGGCCAACAGGGTTTTGGCTACACCTTC CASSGQQGFGYTF
TRBJ2-7 TRBV25-1 . TRBD1 15 TGTGCCAGCAGTGAATATGGGACAGGGCTATACGAGCAGTACTTC CASSEYGTGLYEQYF
TRBJ1-1 TRBV7-9 . . 13 TGTGCCAGCAGCCGTAACACGAACACTGAAGCTTTCTTT CASSRNTNTEAFF
TRBJ2-7 TRBV11-3 . . 13 TGTGCCAGCACCCGGACACCTTCCTACGAGCAGTACTTC CASTRTPSYEQYF
TRBJ2-7 TRBV7-6 . TRBD1 18 TGTGCCAGCAGCTTAGCAACTACGGCCGGGACAGGTACCTACGAGCAGTACTTC CASSLATTAGTGTYEQYF
TRBJ2-1 TRBV5-1 . TRBD2 16 TGCGCCAGCAGCTTGGGGGGACTAGCGGCCGTAAATGAGCAGTTCTTC CASSLGGLAAVNEQFF